This T cell receptor (beta chain) was retrieved from a study of Ad26.COV2.S vaccination and SARS-CoV-2 variants. The assay was immunoSEQ multiplex PCR, and TCRdb's table has in-frame clones only and misses some. The table lists about 330,000 clones, 75% to 90% of them singletons. Treatment of the sample: 15 to 20 received Ad26.COV2.S at low or high dose, single or two shots; about five received placebo; per-sample allocation not given. Sample collection was performed on day 63 after the first vaccine or placebo injection. Wuhan-strain spike was delivered by a replication-incompetent Ad26 vector. Germline lookup yields CDR1 LNHNV and CDR2 YYDKDF (reference sequence). The CDR3 totals 15 residues. With V trimmed by 3 bases and J by 2 bases, 3 bases remained unmatched.

The J gene is TRBJ1-3, the V gene TRBV15; 8 bases map to TRBD1. The clonotype comes from a person between 18 and 65 years old who received the Ad26.COV2.S COVID-19 vaccine or a placebo. The material sequenced was peripheral blood, taken in a trial of Ad26.COV2.S vaccine versus placebo. The CDR3 sequence is CATSSGQGPGNTIYF. CDR3 in DNA: TGTGCCACCAGCAGTGGACAGGGCCCTGGAAACACCATATATTTT.